This T cell receptor (beta chain) was captured by sequencing in a study of T cells in localized non-small cell lung cancer. Of note for this clone: Antigen: not known.

General study points: Across samples, adjacent lung featured a median roughly 61 of the top 100 tumor clones. Without multi-region sequencing, intratumor heterogeneity could not be excluded.

Profiled with immunoSEQ multiplex PCR; TCRdb holds only in-frame clones, not every one. The sample has approximately 20,000 clones; approximately 84% are singletons. The CDR3 extends over 14 amino acids. CDR1 is SGDLS and CDR2 is YYNGEE in the germline V gene. V was pared by 4 bases and J by 2 bases, with 11 bases between. Sample: peripheral blood, taken before any cancer treatment. This receptor was obtained from a man aged 35 to 69 with stage I lung adenocarcinoma. The chain carries TRBV9 and TRBJ2-3; a weak D match, TRBD2 (6 bases). As DNA, the CDR3 is TGTGCCAGCAGCCGGCCGGGGGACACAGATACGCAGTATTTT. This gives the protein CASSRPGDTDTQYF.